A selection of T cell receptor beta chains follows, all from one sample in a study of blood T cell repertoires in COVID-19. Here immunoSEQ multiplex PCR was the method, and the copy in TCRdb shows in-frame clones only, minus some. The table lists over 100,000 clones, 75% to 90% of them singletons. Sequences were obtained from peripheral blood. These receptors were collected from a woman in her seventies with acute or convalescent COVID-19. CDR3s include the opening cysteine and the closing phenylalanine or tryptophan. The D gene is left open where the match is weak. Clone size, where shown, is once, few, many, or a class for clones that have expanded.

J gene | CDR3 length | D gene | clone size | V gene | CDR3 protein | CDR3 DNA
TRBJ1-2 | 15 | NA | NA | TRBV7-8 | CASSLEGGLAYGYTF | TGTGCCAGCAGCTTAGAGGGGGGGTTGGCCTATGGCTACACCTTC
TRBJ2-1 | 17 | TRBD2 | NA | TRBV6-2/TRBV6-3 | CASSYSSGLAAYNEQFF | TGTGCCAGCAGTTACTCGTCCGGACTAGCGGCCTACAATGAGCAGTTCTTC
TRBJ1-1 | 15 | TRBD1 | NA | TRBV6-6 | CASSLMGQVNTEAFF | TGTGCCAGCAGTCTTATGGGACAGGTGAACACTGAAGCTTTCTTT
TRBJ1-5 | 12 | NA | few | TRBV28 | CASLSSNQPQHF | TGTGCCAGCTTGAGTAGCAATCAGCCCCAGCATTTT
TRBJ2-7 | 17 | TRBD2 | NA | TRBV5-4 | CASSPGLAGAIVYEQYF | TGTGCCAGCAGTCCGGGACTAGCGGGGGCGATAGTTTACGAGCAGTACTTC
TRBJ1-2 | 13 | NA | NA | TRBV12-3/TRBV12-4 | CASSPLLNYGYTF | TGTGCCAGCAGTCCCCTCCTCAACTATGGCTACACCTTC
TRBJ2-1 | 16 | NA | once | TRBV7-3 | CASSLSGSGPYNEQFF | TGTGCCAGCAGCTTATCGGGGTCGGGCCCCTACAATGAGCAGTTCTTC
TRBJ1-4 | 13 | NA | NA | TRBV12-3/TRBV12-4 | CASSLEGGEKLFF | TGTGCCAGCAGTTTGGAAGGGGGTGAAAAACTGTTTTTT
TRBJ2-2 | 14 | NA | NA | TRBV6-2/TRBV6-3 | CASSFRQPTGELFF | TGTGCCAGCAGTTTCAGACAGCCGACCGGGGAGCTGTTTTTT
TRBJ1-1 | 14 | TRBD1 | NA | TRBV28 | CASSFDRVVTEAFF | TGTGCCAGCAGTTTTGACAGGGTGGTCACTGAAGCTTTCTTT
TRBJ2-5 | 15 | NA | once | TRBV29-1 | CSVDAIGTTSGAQYF | TGCAGCGTTGATGCAATTGGGACTACCTCAGGGGCCCAGTACTTC
TRBJ2-2 | 16 | TRBD2 | NA | TRBV9 | CASSATSGRNTGELFF | TGTGCCAGCAGCGCCACTAGCGGGCGGAACACCGGGGAGCTGTTTTTT
TRBJ2-1 | 13 | NA | NA | TRBV6-5 | CASSRLPNNEQFF | TGTGCCAGCAGTAGACTCCCTAACAATGAGCAGTTCTTC
TRBJ2-7 | 13 | NA | few | TRBV5-8 | CASSLQGYYEQYF | TGTGCCAGCAGCTTGCAGGGATACTACGAGCAGTACTTC
TRBJ1-6 | 15 | NA | NA | TRBV7-9 | CASSLGGGTNSPLHF | TGTGCCAGCAGCTTAGGGGGAGGAACTAATTCACCCCTCCACTTT
TRBJ2-5 | 16 | TRBD2 | NA | TRBV19 | CASSRTSGGPLETQYF | TGTGCCAGTAGCCGGACTAGCGGGGGACCTCTGGAGACCCAGTACTTC
TRBJ1-6 | 15 | NA | NA | TRBV3-1/TRBV3-2 | CASSPLLGENSPLHF | TGTGCCAGCAGTCCCCTGCTCGGGGAGAATTCACCCCTCCACTTT
TRBJ1-2 | 17 | TRBD1 | NA | TRBV2 | CASSSGQGVGANYGYTF | TGTGCCAGCAGTTCGGGACAGGGGGTTGGAGCTAACTATGGCTACACCTTC
TRBJ1-5 | 17 | TRBD1 | NA | TRBV6-1 | CASSERRDSLSNQPQHF | TGTGCCAGCAGTGAACGAAGGGACAGCCTTAGCAATCAGCCCCAGCATTTT
TRBJ2-1 | 17 | TRBD2 | NA | TRBV5-5 | CASSLTLAGVAYNEQFF | TGTGCCAGCAGCTTGACCCTAGCGGGAGTGGCCTACAATGAGCAGTTCTTC
TRBJ2-5 | 16 | TRBD2 | NA | TRBV5-4 | CASSFEAGGPRETQYF | TGTGCCAGCAGCTTTGAAGCGGGAGGGCCTAGAGAGACCCAGTACTTC
TRBJ2-5 | 12 | NA | NA | TRBV2 | CASSGLVETQYF | TGTGCCAGCAGTGGACTAGTAGAGACCCAGTACTTC
TRBJ1-1 | 14 | TRBD1 | NA | TRBV5-4 | CASSFTGGGTEAFF | TGTGCCAGCAGCTTCACAGGGGGCGGGACTGAAGCTTTCTTT
TRBJ2-7 | 14 | TRBD1 | few | TRBV5-1 | CASSPDREIYEQYF | TGCGCCAGCAGCCCCGACAGGGAAATTTACGAGCAGTACTTC
TRBJ1-4 | 14 | TRBD1 | NA | TRBV6-1 | CASSEMDRAEKLFF | TGTGCCAGCAGTGAAATGGACAGGGCTGAAAAACTGTTTTTT
TRBJ1-2 | 15 | NA | NA | TRBV14 | CASSRWDTQNYGYTF | TGTGCCAGCAGTAGATGGGACACCCAAAACTATGGCTACACCTTC
TRBJ1-4 | 13 | NA | few | TRBV24-1 | CATKGGVGEKLFF | TGTGCCACCAAAGGGGGTGTCGGTGAAAAACTGTTTTTT
TRBJ2-3 | 13 | NA | NA | TRBV12-3/TRBV12-4 | CATSGGPTDTQYF | TGTGCCACATCAGGGGGGCCCACAGATACGCAGTATTTT
TRBJ1-5 | 13 | TRBD1 | NA | TRBV5-6 | CASSPQGFQPQHF | TGTGCCAGCAGCCCACAGGGGTTTCAGCCCCAGCATTTT
TRBJ2-1 | 11 | TRBD1 | NA | TRBV23-1 | CASTWDSRQFF | TGCGCCAGCACCTGGGACAGCAGGCAGTTCTTC
TRBJ2-1 | 15 | TRBD1 | NA | TRBV19 | CASCPRDSSYNEQFF | TGTGCCAGTTGCCCTAGGGACAGCTCCTACAATGAGCAGTTCTTC
TRBJ1-4 | 14 | TRBD1 | NA | TRBV10-1 | CASKGTGRNEKLFF | TGCGCCAGCAAAGGGACAGGGAGAAATGAAAAACTGTTTTTT
TRBJ1-5 | 15 | NA | once | TRBV5-1 | CASRSDTFSNQPQHF | TGCGCCAGCAGATCCGACACCTTTAGCAATCAGCCCCAGCATTTT
TRBJ1-5 | 15 | NA | NA | TRBV6-6 | CASSLDGDSNQPQHF | TGTGCCAGCAGTTTGGACGGGGATAGCAATCAGCCCCAGCATTTT
TRBJ2-1 | 11 | NA | NA | TRBV19 | CASSMGPKQFF | TGTGCCAGTAGTATGGGCCCTAAGCAGTTCTTC
TRBJ2-7 | 13 | NA | NA | TRBV7-6 | CASSSSPTREQYF | TGTGCCAGCAGTTCCTCCCCGACTAGGGAGCAGTACTTC
TRBJ2-4 | 13 | NA | NA | TRBV19 | CASSIPPGNIQYF | TGTGCCAGTAGTATTCCTCCGGGAAACATTCAGTACTTC
TRBJ2-5 | 13 | TRBD1 | few | TRBV28 | CASRSTGSETQYF | TGTGCCAGCAGATCGACAGGGAGTGAGACCCAGTACTTC
TRBJ2-2 | 14 | TRBD2 | NA | TRBV20-1 | CSASTSGGTGELFF | TGCAGTGCTAGTACTAGCGGGGGTACCGGGGAGCTGTTTTTT
TRBJ1-5 | 12 | NA | few | TRBV6-6 | CASSLGVQPQHF | TGTGCCAGCAGTTTAGGGGTTCAGCCCCAGCATTTT
TRBJ2-1 | 16 | TRBD2 | NA | TRBV30 | CAWSSSGTSAYNEQFF | TGTGCCTGGAGTTCTTCCGGGACTAGCGCCTACAATGAGCAGTTCTTC
TRBJ1-1 | 16 | TRBD1 | NA | TRBV18 | CASSRGGTGANTEAFF | TGTGCCAGCTCACGAGGGGGGACAGGGGCGAACACTGAAGCTTTCTTT
TRBJ2-5 | 15 | TRBD2 | NA | TRBV18 | CASSLERGVQETQYF | TGTGCCAGCTCACTCGAGCGGGGGGTACAAGAGACCCAGTACTTC
TRBJ1-6 | 15 | NA | NA | TRBV5-6 | CASSLGHQYNSPLHF | TGTGCCAGCAGCTTGGGCCACCAGTATAATTCACCCCTCCACTTT
TRBJ2-1 | 17 | NA | NA | TRBV10-3 | CAISESTVGLATREQFF | TGTGCCATCAGTGAGTCCACCGTAGGTCTAGCGACACGTGAGCAGTTCTTC
TRBJ1-2 | 9 | NA | once | TRBV7-2 | CASSPIAVF | TGTGCCAGCAGCCCCATCGCAGTCTTC
TRBJ1-5 | 18 | NA | few | TRBV7-3 | CASSLGSSRFYSNQPQHF | TGTGCCAGCAGCTTAGGATCCAGCAGGTTCTATAGCAATCAGCCCCAGCATTTT
TRBJ1-5 | 17 | TRBD1 | once | TRBV19 | CASSIGAGGSSNQPQHF | TGTGCCAGTAGTATAGGGGCAGGGGGGTCAAGCAATCAGCCCCAGCATTTT
TRBJ1-2 | 14 | NA | NA | TRBV4-1 | CASSLETGYYGYTF | TGCGCCAGCAGCCTGGAGACAGGCTACTATGGCTACACCTTC
TRBJ2-7 | 12 | NA | NA | TRBV5-8 | CASSLTGYEQYF | TGTGCCAGCAGCCTAACAGGGTACGAGCAGTACTTC
TRBJ2-1 | 13 | NA | NA | TRBV24-1 | CATRLGGGNEQFF | TGTGCCACCAGGCTGGGGGGTGGCAATGAGCAGTTCTTC
TRBJ1-3 | 17 | NA | NA | TRBV4-1 | CASSQGRSGNSGNTIYF | TGCGCCAGCAGCCAAGGGAGGTCGGGCAACTCTGGAAACACCATATATTTT
TRBJ2-1 | 13 | NA | NA | TRBV7-9 | CASSLGPGREQFF | TGTGCCAGCAGCTTAGGACCGGGAAGGGAGCAGTTCTTC
TRBJ2-7 | 14 | TRBD2 | NA | TRBV29-1 | CSVGGTSDSYEQYF | TGCAGCGTTGGGGGGACTAGCGACTCCTACGAGCAGTACTTC
TRBJ1-4 | 12 | NA | NA | TRBV12-3/TRBV12-4 | CASRQLREKLFF | TGTGCCAGCAGACAACTGAGGGAAAAACTGTTTTTT
TRBJ2-7 | 17 | NA | NA | TRBV13 | CASSLDTGMRERYEQYF | TGTGCCAGCAGCTTAGATACAGGGATGAGGGAGAGGTACGAGCAGTACTTC
TRBJ2-3 | 13 | TRBD2 | NA | TRBV30 | CAGGAGGTDTQYF | TGTGCCGGAGGGGCGGGAGGTACAGATACGCAGTATTTT